The clone carrying this T cell receptor beta chain was found a few times. Its cognate antigen is unknown. The sample belongs to a study of T cell responses to AZD1222 COVID-19 vaccine. Study-level findings and limits: Donors were chiefly white British, with a greater number of females, and clonal diversity was perhaps underestimated. The number of AZD1222 recipients seropositive at baseline was only 6 or 7. Receipt of two AZD1222 doses was followed by a rise in Spike-specific TCR breadth and depth.

The V segment lost 1 base and the J segment 4 bases; nucleotides outside the gene matches: 6. The CDR3 has 18 residues. Per germline, CDR1 SGHTA and CDR2 FQGNSA. Pooled together were second doses at about 4 or about 12 weeks. The assay was immunoSEQ multiplex PCR, and TCRdb's table has in-frame clones only and misses some. In the table there are about 84,000 clones, about 89% of which are singletons. The origin of this receptor is an adult who received the AZD1222 COVID-19 vaccine. V is TRBV7-2 and J is TRBJ2-1; 14 positions agree with TRBD2. Sequencing used peripheral blood, obtained 28 days after the second AZD1222 dose. The CDR3 DNA follows: TGTGCCAGCAGCTTAGAGGGGACTAGCGGGAGATTTTACAATGAGCAGTTCTTC. This codes for CASSLEGTSGRFYNEQFF.